The clone carrying this T cell receptor beta chain turned up a few times. The CDR3 runs 17 residues. V shed 6 bases and J 5 bases; nucleotides not matched to a gene: 12. This record comes from a study of naive and memory T cell subsets. TCR cDNA received a 3' ligated oligonucleotide that carried a UMI. Four PCR rounds used nested alpha and beta constant region primers plus the SP2 primer. Using its own MiXCR run on the 5' RACE reads, TCRdb lists one record per CDR3 protein. The sample contains approximately 58,000 distinct CDR3 sequences, about 7.2% of which appear only once. The sequence was collected from a male donor in good health. The V call is TRBV12-3 or TRBV12-4, the J call TRBJ2-3; 12 nucleotides align to TRBD2. CDR3 sequence reads: CASSRPFKGLAGDTQYF. In DNA, the CDR3 is TGTGCCAGCAGCCGCCCTTTTAAGGGACTAGCGGGAGATACGCAGTATTTT.